The present TCR beta chain was sequenced within a study of blood T cells in healthy people across ages (dated by TCRdb to the mid-2010s). In terms of the full investigation: Template switching captured roughly one uniquely barcoded TCR beta cDNA molecule per two T cells in model experiments. The study analyzed two additional independent replicas of 1 million unique cDNA reads from the same blood draw for two donors, one aged 18 to 29 and one aged 80 or older. Donors were grouped into four age groups: young (average 16 years), middle-aged (39), aged (around 60) and long-lived (less than 85). Age-related changes in TCR beta repertoire diversity were measured in the study by deep sequencing normalized with unique cDNA molecular identifiers. Overall study outcomes, separate from this receptor: Bulk unsorted PBMC profiling prevented conclusive comparison of naive and antigen-experienced compartments. A strong correlation was found between observed TCR beta diversity and the percentage of naive T cells measured by flow cytometry. As age increased, observed TCR beta diversity per million T cells dropped in a roughly linear way, and a significant reduction was already evident by age around 41. Because donor CMV infection status was unknown, age-related changes in expanded clonotypes were potentially confounded. The long-lived group showed more naive CD4+ T cells, fewer expanded clones and increased TCR diversity than the aged group, suggesting age selection. Estimates of total diversity based on one million sequenced T cells were regarded as lower bounds and as underestimates.

Libraries were prepared through 5' RACE. The sequencer listed for this sample is Illumina HiSeq 2500. A second about 7 to 11 cycle PCR used a sample-barcoded 5' primer and a J-beta primer mix. A unique molecular identifier was introduced onto each TCR beta cDNA molecule by a template-switch 5' adaptor carrying 12 random nucleotides. At least 2.5 million CDR3-containing paired-end reads were obtained from each sample. First-strand cDNA was synthesized from all RNA with the Mint cDNA synthesis kit, primed by a TRBC-specific oligonucleotide. All cDNA was treated with uracil-DNA glycosylase and then went through a first 18-cycle PCR with the universal primers M1SS and BC2_uni_R. For the original study's pipeline: Normalization of each sample was performed by random selection of 1 million high-quality reads, each carrying a distinct molecular identifier. Reads sharing molecular identifiers were discarded rather than binned into consensus sequences. MiTCR, with a Q25 quality threshold and the strictest error-elimination algorithm, was used for CDR3 identification, clonotype clustering and error correction. Lower-bound total TCR beta diversity was estimated with a nonparametric unseen species model using Euler transformation. TCRdb reprocessed the public reads (quality trimming at Q25 with fastp, clone calling with MiXCR) and kept in-frame beta chains. A single entry per CDR3 protein holds the most common genes and DNA from its merged rows. The V and J calls here are based on TCRdb, not the publication. The sample table shows 750,000 to 950,000 distinct CDR3 sequences, and almost 30% are seen once. Together, the top ten hold approximately 10% of the sample.

This clonotype has a count of ten or more. No antigen is known for it. No much larger clone is present one base from it, and per-base qualities are unavailable. The roughly 37 donors, aged about 6 to 100 years, were systemically healthy Caucasian individuals from Russia. Each donor gave ten milliliters of peripheral blood, drawn into EDTA-treated Vacutainer tubes. Ficoll-Paque density-gradient centrifugation was used to isolate PBMCs, with at least 7 million obtained per sample. Total RNA, at least 6 micrograms per sample, was extracted from PBMCs with Trizol reagent. Naive CD45RAhigh/CD27high T cell percentages were measured by flow cytometry on a PBMC aliquot from every donor. As encoded in the germline V gene, CDR1 is MGHRA while CDR2 is YSYEKL. V and J lose 4 bases and 2 bases, and a span of 11 bases separates them. Taken from cysteine to phenylalanine, the CDR3 has 14 residues. Only the CDR3 region is kept as DNA, spanning 42 bases read in frame from base 1.

This sample also belongs to another study, concerning T cells of mothers and their children. From the second report: Nine systemically healthy Caucasian individuals, comprising three mothers and their six children, were included as donors. cDNA synthesis used all of the extracted RNA, with around 1.6 ug of RNA in each 15 ul reaction. Sample barcodes and 2-4 random nucleotides were added via the M1S primer in the second PCR. Over 8.5 million TCR beta CDR3 reads were obtained for each mother, and around 2.7 million reads were obtained for each child. Thymic selection shapes the output of TCR recombination in a similar way in related and unrelated pairs, and inherited differences have a minor effect. Normalized repertoire overlap was always slightly but never significantly higher in related than unrelated mother-child pairs. With a sensitivity of about 100 clones per million clonotypes, no persistent microchimeric T cell clones were detected. To look for features that set related mother-child pairs apart from unrelated individuals, the researchers ran deep NGS to compare the TCR beta repertoires of mothers and children. The mean age was 40 +/- 4 years for the mothers and approximately 11 +/- 4 years for the children. Libraries were sequenced on Illumina HiSeq 2000 with 100+100 nt paired-end reads after adapter ligation with NEBNext reagents. To avoid cross-contamination, the mother libraries and the child libraries were prepared a month apart and sequenced in separate runs. For each donor, between roughly 450,000 and 2,100,000 distinct TCR beta clonotypes were identified. Naive TCR beta clonotypes were estimated from low-frequency clonotypes matched to each donor's FACS-determined naive share, without sorting.

This TCR was sampled from a woman aged 40 to 50 in good health. The rearrangement joined TRBV4-1 to TRBJ1-2; TRBD1 is possibly the D segment (5 matching bases). The sample was blood. The CDR3 sequence is CASSRQDTNYGYTF. The DNA sequence follows: TGCGCCAGCAGCCGGCAGGACACCAACTATGGCTACACCTTC.